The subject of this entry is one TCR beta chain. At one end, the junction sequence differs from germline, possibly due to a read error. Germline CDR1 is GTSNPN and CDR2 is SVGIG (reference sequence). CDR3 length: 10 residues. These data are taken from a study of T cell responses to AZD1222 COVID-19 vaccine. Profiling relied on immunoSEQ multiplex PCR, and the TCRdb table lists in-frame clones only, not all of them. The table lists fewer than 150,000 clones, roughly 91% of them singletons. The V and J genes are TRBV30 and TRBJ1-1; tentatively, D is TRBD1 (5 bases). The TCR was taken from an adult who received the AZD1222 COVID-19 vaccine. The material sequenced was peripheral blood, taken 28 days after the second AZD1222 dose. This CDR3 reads CAGNSMGAFF. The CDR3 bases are TGCGCAGGGAACTCCATGGGAGCTTTCTTT.